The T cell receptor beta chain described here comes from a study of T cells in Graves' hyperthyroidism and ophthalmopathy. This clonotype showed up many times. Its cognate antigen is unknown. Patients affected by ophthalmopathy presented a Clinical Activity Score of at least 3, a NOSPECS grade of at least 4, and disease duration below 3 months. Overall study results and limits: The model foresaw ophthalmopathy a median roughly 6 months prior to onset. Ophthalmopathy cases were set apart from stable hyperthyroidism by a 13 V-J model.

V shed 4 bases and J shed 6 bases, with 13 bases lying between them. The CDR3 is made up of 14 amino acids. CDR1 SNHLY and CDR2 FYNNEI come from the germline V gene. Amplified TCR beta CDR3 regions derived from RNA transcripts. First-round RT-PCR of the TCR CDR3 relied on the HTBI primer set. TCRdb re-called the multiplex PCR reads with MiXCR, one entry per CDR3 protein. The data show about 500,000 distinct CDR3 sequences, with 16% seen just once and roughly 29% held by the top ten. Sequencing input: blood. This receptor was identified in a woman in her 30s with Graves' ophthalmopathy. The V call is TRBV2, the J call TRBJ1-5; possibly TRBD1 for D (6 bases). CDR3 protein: CASSGTGTSQPQHF. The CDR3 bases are TGTGCCAGCAGTGGTACAGGGACAAGTCAGCCCCAGCATTTT.